A selection of T cell receptor beta chains follows, all from one sample in a study of cytomegalovirus exposure and HLA in healthy donors. Measured with immunoSEQ multiplex PCR; TCRdb has only the in-frame clones, and not every one. The sample lists more than 140,000 clones; 64% were seen once. Source material: PBMCs. These receptors came from a woman younger than 45 in good health and CMV-seropositive. Each CDR3 is given with its conserved first and last residue. A D gene is named only where the DNA matches it firmly. Some rows have no size entry. The others give once, few or many, or a class for an expanded clone.

d_call j_call v_call clone_size cdr3_nt cdr3_aa
. TRBJ1-5 TRBV5-8 . TGTGCCAGCAGCTTGTCGGGAGATAGCAATCAGCCCCAGCATTTT CASSLSGDSNQPQHF
. TRBJ2-7 TRBV29-1 once TGCAGCGTTGCAGGGGGGTCCTACGAGCAGTACTTC CSVAGGSYEQYF
. TRBJ2-3 TRBV20-1 . TGCAGTGGGGCAGACACAGATACGCAGTATTTT CSGADTDTQYF
. TRBJ1-3 TRBV6-1 . TGTGCCAGCAGTGTGCGTTCTGGAAACACCATATATTTT CASSVRSGNTIYF
. TRBJ2-5 TRBV29-1 . TGCAGCGTTGGGGAAGCGGGCTACCAAGAGACCCAGTACTTC CSVGEAGYQETQYF
. TRBJ1-3 TRBV2 . TGTGCCAGCAGGACGACGAGGGGAAACACCATATATTTT CASRTTRGNTIYF
. TRBJ2-7 TRBV2 once TGTGCCAGCAGACTAATCGCGGGGGCCACCGAGCAGTACTTC CASRLIAGATEQYF
. TRBJ2-5 TRBV5-1 . TGCGCCAGCAGCGTCAGGGGCTCGGGTGAGACCCAGTACTTC CASSVRGSGETQYF
TRBD2 TRBJ2-1 TRBV10-1 . TGCGCCAGCAGTGTAGGGAGGGCCTCGTTGAATGAGCAGTTCTTC CASSVGRASLNEQFF
. TRBJ1-2 TRBV6-5 . TGTGCCAGCAGTTCTCAGACAGCCCCCTATGGCTACACCTTC CASSSQTAPYGYTF
. TRBJ1-6 TRBV6-1 . TGTGCCAGCAGTCGTGAGGGTATCGTTAGTTCACCCCTCCACTTT CASSREGIVSSPLHF
. TRBJ2-5 TRBV2 . TGTGCCAGCAGTGAAGTTTCTCTAGAGACCCAGTACTTC CASSEVSLETQYF
. TRBJ2-7 TRBV7-9 . TGTGCCAGCAGCTTAGACGAGATCTACGAGCAGTACTTC CASSLDEIYEQYF
. TRBJ2-1 TRBV5-1 few TGCGCCAGCAGCTTGGCAGGGCAGGGCGGCCAAGAGCAGTTCTTC CASSLAGQGGQEQFF
. TRBJ2-1 TRBV5-6 . TGTGCCAGCAGCACCGCCCCCGGGGGACTCAATGAGCAGTTCTTC CASSTAPGGLNEQFF
. TRBJ2-6 TRBV18 . TGTGCCAGCTCACCGCAGGACAGCCCCTCTGGGGCCAACGTCCTGACTTTC CASSPQDSPSGANVLTF
TRBD1 TRBJ1-5 TRBV6-1 . TGTGCCAGCAGTCGGGACAGCCCTTATCAGCCCCAGCATTTT CASSRDSPYQPQHF
. TRBJ2-1 TRBV4-1 . TGCGCCAGCAGCCAACAGAGGCTTGGGGGGTCCTACAATGAGCAGTTCTTC CASSQQRLGGSYNEQFF
TRBD2 TRBJ2-2 TRBV15 once TGTGCCACCAGCGCATGGGGGGGCGGGGAGCTGTTTTTT CATSAWGGGELFF
TRBD1 TRBJ1-4 TRBV7-9 . TGTGCCAGCAGCTCATACCTGGGACAGGGATCTAATTCGGAAAAACTGTTTTTT CASSSYLGQGSNSEKLFF
TRBD1 TRBJ1-2 TRBV20-1 . TGCAGTGCTAGGGACAGGGTTGGCTACACCTTC CSARDRVGYTF
TRBD2 TRBJ2-2 TRBV27 . TGTGCCAGCAGTTTGTGGGGCTCGGGGGGCACCGGGGAGCTGTTTTTT CASSLWGSGGTGELFF
TRBD1 TRBJ1-2 TRBV2 few TGTGCCAGCAGCTTAGTTCCGGGACAGGGGATTGAAGGCTACACCTTC CASSLVPGQGIEGYTF
. TRBJ1-2 TRBV7-6 . TGTGCCAGCAGCCCAAGTGGGGGGGCGACAGCCTATGGCTACACCTTC CASSPSGGATAYGYTF
. TRBJ2-7 TRBV27 . TGTGCCAGCAGTTCAATTTACGAGCAGTACTTC CASSSIYEQYF
TRBD1 TRBJ2-7 TRBV2 . TGTGCCAGCAGTGTTGACAGGGGAAACGAGCAGTACTTC CASSVDRGNEQYF